Given below is one T cell receptor (beta chain) in context. Its antigen remains unidentified. The data derive from a study of cytomegalovirus exposure and HLA in healthy donors. In germline, CDR1 is SGHDN, CDR2 FVKESK. This CDR3 spans 15 amino acids. Between the trimmed V and J ends, which lost 4 bases and 3 bases, there was a span of 14 bases. Points from the study as a whole: Rare sequences made up most TCRs, while some public TCRs were found in many donors. An assumption of roughly uniform sequencing depth across donors underlay the presence/absence analyses.

PCR primers comprised 60 Vbeta and 13 Jbeta primers. The assay was immunoSEQ multiplex PCR, and TCRdb's table has in-frame clones only and misses some. The table records about 64,000 clones, around 82% of them present only once. This receptor was taken from a man between 18 and 35 years old in good health and CMV-seropositive. Sequenced sample: PBMCs. This chain joins TRBV14 and TRBJ2-3; D is possibly TRBD1 (5 bases). CDR3 in amino acids: CASSRPGWGTDTQYF. DNA of the CDR3: TGTGCCAGCAGCCGTCCAGGGTGGGGAACAGATACGCAGTATTTT. The full variable domain, rest sourced from reference TRBV14 and TRBJ2-3, is EAGVTQFPSHSVIEKGQTVTLRCDPISGHDNLYWYRRVMGKEIKFLLHFVKESKQDESGMPNNRFLAERTGGTYSTLKVQPAELEDSGVYFCASSRPGWGTDTQYFGPGTRLTVL.